These T cell receptor beta chains were read from a single sample in a study of blood T cells in healthy people across ages. One entry per CDR3 protein, called by TCRdb with MiXCR from the 5' RACE reads. The sample has under 1 million distinct CDR3 sequences, around 42% seen once. Sequencing was done on a sample of blood. The receptors stem from a man in his 60s in good health. Both conserved end residues are part of each CDR3. A D gene is named only where the DNA matches it firmly.

-	TRBV6-2/TRBV6-3	TRBJ1-2	CASVRASDTF
TRBD2	TRBV20-1	TRBJ2-3	CSAQRTSGYTDTQYF
-	TRBV6-2/TRBV6-3	TRBJ2-7	CASSYLGELSYEQYF
TRBD1	TRBV9	TRBJ1-5	CASSRDSFGNQPQHF
-	TRBV20-1	-	CSATRPGRSPEQYF
TRBD2	TRBV9	TRBJ2-2	CASSPPAGTRSTGELFF
-	TRBV21-1	TRBJ1-6	CASIDTAPTNSPLHF
-	TRBV5-1	-	CASSLEGRGIYNEQYF
TRBD1	TRBV24-1	TRBJ1-1	CATSERQGAGTEAFF
-	TRBV20-1	TRBJ1-4	CSAWNNEKLFF
-	TRBV20-1	TRBJ2-1	CSARSVSSYNEQFF
-	TRBV5-1	TRBJ2-5	CASGAGFQIETQYF
-	TRBV6-1	TRBJ1-5	CASSALGGNQPQHF
TRBD1	TRBV12-3/TRBV12-4	TRBJ2-3	CASRGWTGFSDTQYF
-	TRBV6-6	TRBJ2-4	CASSPPENIQYF
-	TRBV20-1	TRBJ1-1	CSARRGEAEAFF
-	TRBV6-2/TRBV6-3	-	CASRDSVYYEQYF
-	TRBV3-1	TRBJ1-2	CASRDTGTANYGYTF
-	TRBV6-6	TRBJ2-1	CASSHPGNEQFF
-	TRBV29-1	TRBJ2-1	CSVGPAYQNEQFF
-	TRBV20-1	TRBJ2-5	CSANSWRAAQETQYF
-	TRBV19	TRBJ2-1	CAGSSSSQNNEQFF
-	TRBV6-5	TRBJ2-1	CASSYSNGVEQFF
TRBD1	TRBV28	TRBJ2-7	CASTGTGNYEQYF
-	TRBV7-9	TRBJ1-5	CASSSAWGGNQPQHF
TRBD2	TRBV20-1	TRBJ2-1	CSASQRGSSYNEQFF
TRBD1	TRBV7-9	TRBJ1-4	CASSPGQGASANEKLFF
-	TRBV7-2	TRBJ2-1	CASSDVHNEQFF
-	TRBV12-3/TRBV12-4	TRBJ1-1	CASRGGQGLLTEAFF
-	TRBV4-1	TRBJ1-2	CASSQVETELWGYTF
-	TRBV5-1	TRBJ1-1	CASTALPGDTEAFF
-	TRBV5-4	TRBJ2-5	CASSPTFQETQYF
-	TRBV5-4	TRBJ1-6	CASSFRGEGSPLHF
TRBD1	TRBV30	TRBJ2-5	CAWSRGQGREYF
-	TRBV4-1	TRBJ2-7	CASPAASPFLGYEQYF
-	TRBV6-2/TRBV6-3	TRBJ1-5	CASREEMGSLKHQPQHF
-	TRBV6-2/TRBV6-3	TRBJ1-5	CASSSQGFSNQPQHF
-	TRBV19	TRBJ2-3	CASSIALRTDTQYF
TRBD1	TRBV2	TRBJ2-1	CASRYGTGDNEQFF
-	TRBV7-2	TRBJ2-1	CAGSLYMGSYNEQFF
-	TRBV3-1	TRBJ2-3	CASSQVGSGPDTQYF
-	TRBV11-2	TRBJ2-2	CASSLVMAEPWTGELFF
-	TRBV6-1	TRBJ2-7	CASSEARPYYEQYF
TRBD2	TRBV11-2	TRBJ2-1	CASSCSGGPGNEQFF
-	TRBV4-2	TRBJ1-2	CASSQDMAGHYTF
TRBD1	TRBV4-1	TRBJ1-2	CASSQEQGPRNGYTF
TRBD2	TRBV9	TRBJ2-7	CASSVEGGGRIDEQYF
-	TRBV6-2/TRBV6-3	TRBJ2-7	CASSWTVLSEQYF
TRBD1	TRBV29-1	TRBJ1-5	CSAQTGSNQPQHF
-	TRBV2	-	CASRVGRDYEQYF
-	TRBV24-1	TRBJ2-5	CAIPFPAGGQETQYF
-	TRBV6-2/TRBV6-3	TRBJ2-5	CASSRQEEETQYF
-	TRBV6-6	TRBJ1-2	CASSWAQAERGYTF
-	TRBV7-9	TRBJ1-5	CASSDHRVGQPQHF
-	TRBV12-3/TRBV12-4	TRBJ2-5	CASSPVKARPQETQYF
-	TRBV25-1	TRBJ1-4	CASSHSIRATNEKLFF
-	TRBV3-1	-	CASCPAGTPYNEQYF
-	TRBV28	TRBJ2-7	CASSSLGVGSSYEQYF
TRBD2	TRBV10-3	TRBJ2-4	CAISEAYGGSGGPIYNEQYF
TRBD2	TRBV7-2	TRBJ2-5	CASSSGGATYNEQYF